What follows are 27 T cell receptor beta chains derived from one specimen sequenced in a study of OX40 agonist ivuxolimab in advanced cancers. Using immunoSEQ multiplex PCR, the repertoire was profiled, and TCRdb retains in-frame clones only, with some absent. This table holds more than 15,000 clones, about 77% found once. The source was CD4+ or CD8+ T cells sorted from blood, collected in a trial of the OX40 agonist ivuxolimab. The receptor source for this set is an adult with an advanced solid tumor such as melanoma, head and neck, liver or kidney cancer.

This chain uses TRBV10-1 with TRBJ2-7; D not resolved. The CDR3 consists of 11 residues. Germline assignment: CDR1 WNHNN and CDR2 SYGVQD (reference sequence). Trimming removed 0 bases from V and 7 bases from J, with 4 bases in between. CDR3 nucleotides: TGCGCCAGCAGTGAGTCGGGGGAGCAGTACTTC. Its protein is CASSESGEQYF.

The chain uses TRBV5-1 and TRBJ2-7; no firm D call. The V and J ends lost 0 bases and 0 bases respectively, with 4 bases between them. From germline, CDR1 is SGHRS and CDR2 YFSETQ. The CDR3 consists of 13 residues. CDR3 in DNA: TGCGCCAGCAGCTTGGACTACTCCTACGAGCAGTACTTC. It codes for CASSLDYSYEQYF.

The CDR3: CASRSDGDRAYTEAFF. CDR3 nucleotide sequence: TGCGCCAGCAGATCGGACGGGGACAGGGCCTACACTGAAGCTTTCTTT. This rearrangement joins TRBV5-1 to TRBJ1-1; 9 bases are a match to TRBD1. V shed 5 bases and J 3 bases; nucleotides not matched to a gene: 11. CDR3 length: 16 amino acids. From germline, CDR1 is SGHRS and CDR2 YFSETQ.

CDR3 sequence reads: CASSQGWTGDQPQHF. As DNA, the CDR3 is TGCGCCAGCAGCCAAGGCTGGACTGGCGATCAGCCCCAGCATTTT. The rearrangement links TRBV4-1 to TRBJ1-5; D is unclear. The CDR3 spans 15 residues. Germline lookup yields CDR1 MGHRA and CDR2 YSYEKL. Trimming cost V 1 base and J 5 bases, with 12 bases left between them.

V is TRBV11-3 and J is TRBJ2-6; no clear D. CDR3 length equals 14 residues. The germline V gene encodes CDR1 SGHNT and CDR2 YENEEA. V was shortened by 7 bases and J by 0 bases, with 7 bases between the two germline ends. CDR3 sequence (DNA): TGTGCCAGCAAATGGGCCTCTGGGGCCAACGTCCTGACTTTC. Protein product: CASKWASGANVLTF. The variable domain in full, completed from reference TRBV11-3 and TRBJ2-6, reads EAGVVQSPRYKIIEKKQPVAFWCNPISGHNTLYWYLQNLGQGPELLIRYENEEAVDDSQLPKDRFSAERLKGVDSTLKIQPAELGDSAVYLCASKWASGANVLTFGAGSRLTVL.

This chain uses TRBV7-9 with TRBJ2-5; D gene uncertain. Trimming shortened V by 1 base and J by 2 bases, and 5 bases separated the two germline ends. The CDR3 contains 13 residues. Germline lookup yields CDR1 SEHNR and CDR2 FQNEAQ (reference sequence). Written as DNA, the CDR3 is TGTGCCAGCAGCTTAGTCCGACAAGAGACCCAGTACTTC. It is translated as CASSLVRQETQYF.

In its sample, this clone was seen once. This chain links TRBV27 with TRBJ2-7, with 9 bases matching TRBD1. J lost 3 bases, V lost 6 bases, and 12 bases had no gene match. The CDR3 loop spans 16 amino acids. Looked up from germline, CDR1 is MNHEY and CDR2 is SMNVEV (reference sequence). CDR3 nucleotides: TGTGCCAGCAGCCCGGACCGGGACAGGGTCGTCTACGAGCAGTACTTC. This translates into CASSPDRDRVVYEQYF.

This sequence joins TRBV14 and TRBJ1-2, with unresolved D. Germline V lookup: CDR1 SGHDN, CDR2 FVKESK. The length of the CDR3 is 13 residues. Trimming removed 2 bases at V and 4 bases at J, with 8 bases between. CDR3 coding DNA: TGTGCCAGCAGCCAATACAGCCTCTATGGCTACACCTTC. Translation: CASSQYSLYGYTF.

CDR3 loop: CASSLKGGTSSYEQYF. The DNA for the CDR3 is TGTGCCAGCAGCTTGAAGGGAGGAACCAGCTCCTACGAGCAGTACTTC. The chain combines TRBV5-4 with TRBJ2-7; D is perhaps TRBD2 (6 bases). Per the germline V gene, CDR1 is SGHNT and CDR2 is YYREEE (reference sequence). CDR3 length: 16 amino acids. Trimming stripped 1 base from V and 0 bases from J, with 14 bases between.

The chain links TRBV29-1 to TRBJ1-1; a weak D match, TRBD1 (5 bases). CDR1 is SQVTM, CDR2 ANQGSEA, per germline. There are 11 residues in the CDR3. V lost 6 bases, J lost 3 bases, and 8 bases lay in between. The CDR3 sequence is CSVQVYTEAFF. Written as DNA, the CDR3 is TGCAGCGTACAGGTATACACTGAAGCTTTCTTT.

J is TRBJ2-5 and V is TRBV5-4; D is undetermined. Trimming removed 0 bases at V and 3 bases at J, with 6 bases between. Per germline, CDR1 SGHNT and CDR2 YYREEE (reference sequence). CDR3 length: 13 residues. The CDR3: CASSLGVEETQYF. The CDR3 DNA sequence: TGTGCCAGCAGCTTGGGGGTGGAAGAGACCCAGTACTTC.

The chain uses TRBV18 and TRBJ1-3; D unresolved. Between the trimmed V and J ends, which lost 6 bases and 0 bases, there was a span of 12 bases. This CDR3 has 15 amino acids. Germline V gene sequence: CDR1 KGHSH, CDR2 LQKENI. Here the CDR3 reads CASSPDESSGNTIYF. The CDR3 coding sequence is TGTGCCAGCTCCCCCGACGAGAGCTCTGGAAACACCATATATTTT.

The rearrangement joins TRBV28 to TRBJ1-1, with D uncertain. V was shortened by 3 bases and J by 0 bases, with 5 bases between the two germline ends. Germline V CDR1 and CDR2: MDHEN, SYDVKM. This CDR3 has 13 residues. For the CDR3, the DNA is TGTGCCAGCAGTTTCGACCTGAACACTGAAGCTTTCTTT. Its translation is CASSFDLNTEAFF.

The chain has TRBV7-9 and TRBJ1-2; 9 bases fit TRBD1. The trim removed 0 bases at V and 3 bases at J, leaving 5 bases unmatched. CDR1 SEHNR and CDR2 FQNEAQ come from the germline V gene (reference sequence). The CDR3 has 16 residues. CDR3 loop: CASSLARDRDDYGYTF. The DNA for the CDR3 is TGTGCCAGCAGCTTAGCCCGGGACAGGGACGACTATGGCTACACCTTC.

J is TRBJ1-3 and V is TRBV2, with a weak D call TRBD1 (5 bases). Trimming pared 10 bases from V and 1 base from J, leaving 11 bases between. Germline V gene data show CDR1 as SNHLY and CDR2 as FYNNEI. The CDR3 spans 13 residues. The CDR3 bases are TGTGCCACCGTGACAGAATCTGGAAACACCATATATTTT. It specifies CATVTESGNTIYF.

The chain couples TRBV27 to TRBJ1-3; D gene unclear. The CDR3 length is 17 residues. Trimming removed 5 bases from V and 0 bases from J, with 17 bases in between. Per the germline V gene, CDR1 is MNHEY and CDR2 is SMNVEV (reference sequence). CDR3 in DNA: TGTGCCAGCAGTCCCTCCAACGGACTTCCCTCTGGAAACACCATATATTTT. It yields the protein CASSPSNGLPSGNTIYF.

This chain links TRBV7-9 with TRBJ2-3, with D possibly TRBD1 on 5 matching bases. Germline-derived CDR1 and CDR2 are SEHNR and FQNEAQ (reference sequence). Trimming removed 4 bases from V and 0 bases from J, with 11 bases in between. The CDR3 consists of 15 residues. The CDR3 bases are TGTGCCAGCAGCTCAGGGATCACCAGCACAGATACGCAGTATTTT. Protein sequence: CASSSGITSTDTQYF.

The DNA of the CDR3 is TGTGCCAGCAGCCCAGGACAGAACTACAATGAGCAGTTCTTC. Its translation: CASSPGQNYNEQFF. The chain carries TRBV27 and TRBJ2-1, with TRBD1 as a possible D gene (6 bases). There are 14 residues in the CDR3. Trimming removed 6 bases at V and 3 bases at J, with 12 bases between. CDR1 and CDR2 from the germline V gene are MNHEY and SMNVEV (reference sequence).

The chain links TRBV9 to TRBJ2-1; tentative D call: TRBD2 (6 bases). The V end was cut by 0 bases, the J end by 9 bases, with 19 bases between. CDR1 and CDR2 from the germline V gene are SGDLS and YYNGEE. The CDR3 runs to 16 residues. DNA for the CDR3: TGTGCCAGCAGCGTAGCTCTTACCGGGAGCTCTCCTGAGCAGTTCTTC. This gives the protein CASSVALTGSSPEQFF.

The J gene is TRBJ1-2, the V gene TRBV15; D gene unclear. V was cut by 2 bases and J by 1 base, with 8 bases left in between. CDR1 and CDR2 from the germline V gene are LNHNV and YYDKDF (reference sequence). The CDR3 is 14 amino acids. Written as DNA, the CDR3 is TGTGCCACCAGCAGACCTGATATTAACTATGGCTACACCTTC. Translating gives CATSRPDINYGYTF. Full variable domain (outside the CDR3, taken from reference TRBV15 and TRBJ1-2): DAMVIQNPRYQVTQFGKPVTLSCSQTLNHNVMYWYQQKSSQAPKLLFHYYDKDFNNEADTPDNFQSRRPNTSFCFLDIRSPGLGDTAMYLCATSRPDINYGYTFGSGTRLTVV.

This CDR3 reads CSARTGASPYF. The CDR3 coding sequence is TGCAGTGCTAGGACGGGGGCTTCACCGTACTTC. The rearrangement uses TRBV20-1 and TRBJ2-7; either TRBD1 or TRBD2 may supply D (6 bases each). The germline V gene has CDR1 DFQATT and CDR2 SNEGSKA (reference sequence). The CDR3 loop spans 11 amino acids. V dropped 3 bases and J dropped 12 bases, with 15 bases sitting between them.

The chain employs TRBV5-6 and TRBJ1-2; D perhaps matches TRBD1 (6 bases). Looked up from germline, CDR1 is SGHDT and CDR2 is YYEEEE. The V gene lost 6 bases and the J gene lost 4 bases, with 16 bases spanning the gap. This CDR3 is built from 14 residues. CDR3 coding DNA: TGTGCCAGCATCGACACAGGGTATGCCTATGGCTACACCTTC. Its protein product is CASIDTGYAYGYTF.

The table lists this clone with a count of one. The chain is built from TRBV28 and TRBJ1-5; D perhaps matches TRBD1 (6 bases). Germline CDR1 reads MDHEN; CDR2 reads SYDVKM. Trimming removed 7 bases from V and 7 bases from J, with 20 bases in between. There are 15 residues in the CDR3. CDR3 loop: CASTNPTGAQQPQHF. CDR3 nucleotides: TGTGCCAGCACAAACCCCACGGGGGCCCAGCAGCCCCAGCATTTT.

This sequence joins TRBV27 and TRBJ2-1, with 11 nucleotides matching TRBD2. Germline V lookup: CDR1 MNHEY, CDR2 SMNVEV (reference sequence). V lost 5 bases to trimming and J lost 2 bases; unmatched junction nucleotides: 11. This CDR3 contains 18 residues. DNA of the CDR3: TGTGCCAGCAGTCCATGGGGACTAGCGGAGGGCCCCTACAATGAGCAGTTCTTC. Translation: CASSPWGLAEGPYNEQFF.

V is TRBV28 and J is TRBJ2-2; D gene ambiguous. Trimming removed 3 bases at V and 4 bases at J, with 12 bases between. Per germline, CDR1 MDHEN and CDR2 SYDVKM. The length of the CDR3 is 15 residues. In DNA form, the CDR3 reads TGTGCCAGCAGTTTTCACGATCTAGGCACCGGGGAGCTGTTTTTT. Translated: CASSFHDLGTGELFF.

V is TRBV9 and J is TRBJ1-4, with D maybe TRBD1 (5 bases). V was trimmed by 4 bases and J by 0 bases, leaving 13 bases between them. Germline assignment: CDR1 SGDLS and CDR2 YYNGEE. The CDR3 loop spans 16 amino acids. CDR3 residues: CASSLDGGATNEKLFF. The CDR3 DNA follows: TGTGCCAGCAGCTTAGATGGGGGGGCAACTAATGAAAAACTGTTTTTT.

The chain has TRBV21-1 and TRBJ1-4; TRBD1 is the table's D call, not checked against the DNA. TRBV21-1 is an annotated pseudogene. The CDR3 runs to 17 residues. The CDR3 DNA sequence: TGTGCCAGCAGCAAAGCGCTTATAGGGGGCGTTACCGACCCAGTGTTTTTT. Amino acid sequence: CASSKALIGGVTDPVFF.